These T cell receptor beta chains were read from a single sample in a study of blood T cell repertoires in COVID-19. Assay: immunoSEQ multiplex PCR; the TCRdb copy retains only in-frame clones and omits some. The sample has roughly 170,000 clones, around 88% seen once. Sequenced input: PBMCs or T cells enriched from blood (not recorded which). The source is a woman aged 50 to 65 in a cohort exposed to, infected with or recovered from COVID-19 (not recorded which). CDR3s include the opening cysteine and the closing phenylalanine or tryptophan. Fields, in order: clone size, J gene, V gene, D gene, CDR3 DNA, CDR3 protein. The D gene is left open where the match is weak. A clone size is listed for some rows: how often the clone was seen (once, few, many), or a class if it is expanded.

.	TRBJ1-5	TRBV28	TRBD1	TGTGCCAGCAGTCAACTTGACAGGGGGGATAGCAATCAGCCCCAGCATTTT	CASSQLDRGDSNQPQHF
.	TRBJ2-7	TRBV6-5	TRBD1	TGTGCCAGCAGTTCACCGGGACAGGGAACCTACGAGCAGTACTTC	CASSSPGQGTYEQYF
.	TRBJ2-5	TRBV19	TRBD2	TGTGCCAGTAGTAACCCTAGCGGGAAGGAAGAGACCCAGTACTTC	CASSNPSGKEETQYF
once	TRBJ2-2	TRBV29-1	.	TGCAGCGTTGAAGATAAGAGGGAGTCAGGGGAGCTGTTTTTT	CSVEDKRESGELFF
.	TRBJ1-6	TRBV2	.	TGTGCCAGCGGTTCGGGACTCCTAGGGAGTTCACCCCTCCACTTT	CASGSGLLGSSPLHF
.	TRBJ1-2	TRBV7-9	TRBD1	TGTGCCAGCAGCTTAGATGCCAGGGGGTATGGCTACACCTTC	CASSLDARGYGYTF
.	TRBJ1-2	TRBV6-2/TRBV6-3	.	TGTGCCAGCAGCGACAGCGACCGTGTCTATGGCTACACCTTC	CASSDSDRVYGYTF
.	TRBJ1-5	TRBV27	TRBD1	TGTGCCAGCAGTTCCGACAGGGGACGGAATCAGCCCCAGCATTTT	CASSSDRGRNQPQHF
.	TRBJ1-2	TRBV2	TRBD1	TGTGCCAGCAGCCCTAGACAGGGGTATGGCTACACCTTC	CASSPRQGYGYTF
.	TRBJ2-5	TRBV4-1	.	TGCGCCAGCAGCCAAGATTGGAGGGATGGGGAGACCCAGTACTTC	CASSQDWRDGETQYF
.	TRBJ1-4	TRBV19	.	TGTGCCAGTAGTATGACACCTGAAAAACTGTTTTTT	CASSMTPEKLFF
.	TRBJ1-2	TRBV19	TRBD1	TGTGCCAGTAGACAACTTCAGGGGGCAGGTCCAAGAGGCTACACCTTC	CASRQLQGAGPRGYTF
few	TRBJ1-1	TRBV11-2	TRBD1	TGTGCCAGCACCGTCGACAGGGACACTGAAGCTTTCTTT	CASTVDRDTEAFF
.	TRBJ1-1	TRBV5-6	.	TGTGCCAGCAGGTCAAAGCACAGGGCCCCTGAAGCTTTCTTT	CASRSKHRAPEAFF
once	TRBJ2-7	TRBV24-1	TRBD1	TGTGCCACCAGTGAAAATCGACAGGGACCCTACGAGCAGTACTTC	CATSENRQGPYEQYF
.	TRBJ2-1	TRBV12-3/TRBV12-4	.	TGTGCCAGCAGTTCCCAGCGGGTAGCTGAGCAGTTCTTC	CASSSQRVAEQFF
.	TRBJ2-3	TRBV30	TRBD1	TGTGCCTGGACCGGCGGGACAGGGGGCACAGATACGCAGTATTTT	CAWTGGTGGTDTQYF
.	TRBJ2-7	TRBV15	TRBD1	TGTGCCACCAGAGGACAGGGGGGCTCCTACGAGCAGTACTTC	CATRGQGGSYEQYF
.	TRBJ1-1	TRBV7-8	.	TGTGCCAGCACAAATGAGGTGGACACTGAAGCTTTCTTT	CASTNEVDTEAFF
.	TRBJ2-5	TRBV5-1	TRBD2	TGCGCCAGCAGCCTCCCCGGGACTATGGGGGAGACCCAGTACTTC	CASSLPGTMGETQYF
.	TRBJ2-1	TRBV10-1	TRBD1	TGCGCCAGCAGTGAGTCTGGAGACAGGGCCTACAATGAGCAGTTCTTC	CASSESGDRAYNEQFF
.	TRBJ1-2	TRBV2	.	TGTGCCAGCAGTGTTCAGGACTATGGCTACACCTTC	CASSVQDYGYTF
.	TRBJ1-2	TRBV6-5	TRBD1	TGTGCCAGCAGTTACGAAGGGGGCAGGGTTGGTGGCTACACCTTC	CASSYEGGRVGGYTF
.	TRBJ2-2	TRBV24-1	TRBD2	TGTGCCACCAGTGATCCTAACCTGGGGGGGTGGAACACCGGGGAGCTGTTTTTT	CATSDPNLGGWNTGELFF
once	TRBJ2-7	TRBV21-1	.	TGTGCCAGAAGGGGGGGGCGGAGGAGCTCCTACGAGCAGTACTTC	CARRGGRRSSYEQYF
.	TRBJ2-1	TRBV5-4	TRBD2	TGTGCCAGCAGCTTACGACTAGCGGGGGGTATGGGGCAGTTCTTC	CASSLRLAGGMGQFF
.	TRBJ2-5	TRBV2	.	TGTGCCAGCAGTGAACTAGGTGAAGAGACCCAGTACTTC	CASSELGEETQYF
.	TRBJ2-1	TRBV11-2	TRBD2	TGTGCCAGCAGCTTGGGACTAGCGGGGGACAATGAGCAGTTCTTC	CASSLGLAGDNEQFF
.	TRBJ2-7	TRBV29-1	.	TGCAGCGTTGTGCAGGGATCATACTACGAGCAGTACTTC	CSVVQGSYYEQYF
once	TRBJ2-2	TRBV14	TRBD1	TGTGCCAGCAGCGGACTGACAGGGGCCACCGGGGAGCTGTTTTTT	CASSGLTGATGELFF
.	TRBJ2-1	TRBV7-2	.	TGTGCCAGCAGCGCGGATAGGGGTTACAATGAGCAGTTCTTC	CASSADRGYNEQFF
.	TRBJ2-2	TRBV27	.	TGTGCCAGCAGTGACGGATTACTAGAAACCGGGGAGCTGTTTTTT	CASSDGLLETGELFF
.	TRBJ2-7	TRBV7-2	TRBD2	TGTGCCAGCAGCTTCCTAGCGGGGGGTAATTCTCGCGAGCAGTACTTC	CASSFLAGGNSREQYF
once	TRBJ1-2	TRBV5-8	.	TGTGCCAGCAGCTTGAGTCAGGTTGACGGCTACACCTTC	CASSLSQVDGYTF
.	TRBJ1-5	TRBV11-2	.	TGTGCCAGCAGCTTAGACAGGGCCCAGCCCCAGCATTTT	CASSLDRAQPQHF
few	TRBJ2-1	TRBV2	TRBD2	TGTGCCAGCACCGTGGAAGCGGGAAACAATGAGCAGTTCTTC	CASTVEAGNNEQFF
.	TRBJ2-1	TRBV5-1	.	TGCGCCAGCAGCTCGTTCAGGGGCGGTGAGTCCTACAATGAGCAGTTCTTC	CASSSFRGGESYNEQFF
.	TRBJ2-3	TRBV11-3	.	TGTGCCAGCAGCTTAGGGCAAGATACGCAGTATTTT	CASSLGQDTQYF
.	TRBJ2-5	TRBV6-8	.	TGTGCCAGCGGTAACGGACAAAAGAAAGAGACCCAGTACTTC	CASGNGQKKETQYF
.	TRBJ1-3	TRBV6-5	.	TGTGCCAGCAGTTTTATCTCTGGAAACACCATATATTTT	CASSFISGNTIYF
.	TRBJ1-2	TRBV6-5	.	TGTGCCAGCAGTTACACAACAGGGTACAGTTTTTCTGGCTACACCTTC	CASSYTTGYSFSGYTF
.	TRBJ2-7	TRBV7-8	TRBD2	TGTGCCAGCAGCTTAGCCTTAGCGGGACCTTCCTACGAGCAGTACTTC	CASSLALAGPSYEQYF
.	TRBJ1-1	TRBV7-8	.	TGTGCCAGCAGCCTTAGTGCTGAAGCTTTCTTT	CASSLSAEAFF
.	TRBJ2-7	TRBV5-5	TRBD1	TGTGCCAGCAGCCGGACCGGGACAGCCGCATACGAGCAGTACTTC	CASSRTGTAAYEQYF
.	TRBJ1-1	TRBV28	.	TGTGCCAGCAGTCCCGCGGGAGGGTGGGTCACTGAAGCTTTCTTT	CASSPAGGWVTEAFF
.	TRBJ1-5	TRBV24-1	TRBD1	TGTGCCACCAGTGATCCCTACAGTACAGGGGATGGCAATCAGCCCCAGCATTTT	CATSDPYSTGDGNQPQHF
.	TRBJ2-2	TRBV19	TRBD1	TGTGCCAGTACCTTAGACAGGGGGGTAAACACCGGGGAGCTGTTTTTT	CASTLDRGVNTGELFF
.	TRBJ2-7	TRBV5-6	TRBD1	TGTGCCAGCAGCTTGATGAGACAGGGGGCGTTCGAGCAGTACTTC	CASSLMRQGAFEQYF
.	TRBJ2-3	TRBV2	.	TGTGCCAGCAGTGTCCTCGGGACTCTCACAGATACGCAGTATTTT	CASSVLGTLTDTQYF
.	TRBJ1-1	TRBV5-1	TRBD1	TGCGCCAGCACTGGAAGAACAGGGGACGCCACTGAAGCTTTCTTT	CASTGRTGDATEAFF
few	TRBJ2-3	TRBV6-4	TRBD2	TGTGCCAGCAGTGAGGATAGCGGGCCTAGGAAGGATACGCAGTATTTT	CASSEDSGPRKDTQYF
.	TRBJ2-7	TRBV6-6	TRBD1	TGTGCCAGCAGATCGGACAGGGCCTTCTCCTACGAGCAGTACTTC	CASRSDRAFSYEQYF
.	TRBJ2-7	TRBV12-3/TRBV12-4	TRBD2	TGTGCCAGCATTGGCGGGGGGGCCCGCGAGCAGTACTTC	CASIGGGAREQYF
once	TRBJ2-7	TRBV2	TRBD1	TGTGCCAGCAGTTTGAACGGACCCCGGGACAGGGTGTCGAACGAGCAGTACTTC	CASSLNGPRDRVSNEQYF
few	TRBJ2-1	TRBV15	TRBD2	TGTGCCACCAGCAGCGAAGCGGGAGGCCCTAGCTCCTACAATGAGCAGTTCTTC	CATSSEAGGPSSYNEQFF
.	TRBJ1-2	TRBV12-3/TRBV12-4	.	TGTGCCAGCAGTTCGGGTTTTGGTTATGGCTACACCTTC	CASSSGFGYGYTF
once	TRBJ2-1	TRBV2	.	TGTGCCAGCAGTGAAAGTGCACATTACAATGAGCAGTTCTTC	CASSESAHYNEQFF